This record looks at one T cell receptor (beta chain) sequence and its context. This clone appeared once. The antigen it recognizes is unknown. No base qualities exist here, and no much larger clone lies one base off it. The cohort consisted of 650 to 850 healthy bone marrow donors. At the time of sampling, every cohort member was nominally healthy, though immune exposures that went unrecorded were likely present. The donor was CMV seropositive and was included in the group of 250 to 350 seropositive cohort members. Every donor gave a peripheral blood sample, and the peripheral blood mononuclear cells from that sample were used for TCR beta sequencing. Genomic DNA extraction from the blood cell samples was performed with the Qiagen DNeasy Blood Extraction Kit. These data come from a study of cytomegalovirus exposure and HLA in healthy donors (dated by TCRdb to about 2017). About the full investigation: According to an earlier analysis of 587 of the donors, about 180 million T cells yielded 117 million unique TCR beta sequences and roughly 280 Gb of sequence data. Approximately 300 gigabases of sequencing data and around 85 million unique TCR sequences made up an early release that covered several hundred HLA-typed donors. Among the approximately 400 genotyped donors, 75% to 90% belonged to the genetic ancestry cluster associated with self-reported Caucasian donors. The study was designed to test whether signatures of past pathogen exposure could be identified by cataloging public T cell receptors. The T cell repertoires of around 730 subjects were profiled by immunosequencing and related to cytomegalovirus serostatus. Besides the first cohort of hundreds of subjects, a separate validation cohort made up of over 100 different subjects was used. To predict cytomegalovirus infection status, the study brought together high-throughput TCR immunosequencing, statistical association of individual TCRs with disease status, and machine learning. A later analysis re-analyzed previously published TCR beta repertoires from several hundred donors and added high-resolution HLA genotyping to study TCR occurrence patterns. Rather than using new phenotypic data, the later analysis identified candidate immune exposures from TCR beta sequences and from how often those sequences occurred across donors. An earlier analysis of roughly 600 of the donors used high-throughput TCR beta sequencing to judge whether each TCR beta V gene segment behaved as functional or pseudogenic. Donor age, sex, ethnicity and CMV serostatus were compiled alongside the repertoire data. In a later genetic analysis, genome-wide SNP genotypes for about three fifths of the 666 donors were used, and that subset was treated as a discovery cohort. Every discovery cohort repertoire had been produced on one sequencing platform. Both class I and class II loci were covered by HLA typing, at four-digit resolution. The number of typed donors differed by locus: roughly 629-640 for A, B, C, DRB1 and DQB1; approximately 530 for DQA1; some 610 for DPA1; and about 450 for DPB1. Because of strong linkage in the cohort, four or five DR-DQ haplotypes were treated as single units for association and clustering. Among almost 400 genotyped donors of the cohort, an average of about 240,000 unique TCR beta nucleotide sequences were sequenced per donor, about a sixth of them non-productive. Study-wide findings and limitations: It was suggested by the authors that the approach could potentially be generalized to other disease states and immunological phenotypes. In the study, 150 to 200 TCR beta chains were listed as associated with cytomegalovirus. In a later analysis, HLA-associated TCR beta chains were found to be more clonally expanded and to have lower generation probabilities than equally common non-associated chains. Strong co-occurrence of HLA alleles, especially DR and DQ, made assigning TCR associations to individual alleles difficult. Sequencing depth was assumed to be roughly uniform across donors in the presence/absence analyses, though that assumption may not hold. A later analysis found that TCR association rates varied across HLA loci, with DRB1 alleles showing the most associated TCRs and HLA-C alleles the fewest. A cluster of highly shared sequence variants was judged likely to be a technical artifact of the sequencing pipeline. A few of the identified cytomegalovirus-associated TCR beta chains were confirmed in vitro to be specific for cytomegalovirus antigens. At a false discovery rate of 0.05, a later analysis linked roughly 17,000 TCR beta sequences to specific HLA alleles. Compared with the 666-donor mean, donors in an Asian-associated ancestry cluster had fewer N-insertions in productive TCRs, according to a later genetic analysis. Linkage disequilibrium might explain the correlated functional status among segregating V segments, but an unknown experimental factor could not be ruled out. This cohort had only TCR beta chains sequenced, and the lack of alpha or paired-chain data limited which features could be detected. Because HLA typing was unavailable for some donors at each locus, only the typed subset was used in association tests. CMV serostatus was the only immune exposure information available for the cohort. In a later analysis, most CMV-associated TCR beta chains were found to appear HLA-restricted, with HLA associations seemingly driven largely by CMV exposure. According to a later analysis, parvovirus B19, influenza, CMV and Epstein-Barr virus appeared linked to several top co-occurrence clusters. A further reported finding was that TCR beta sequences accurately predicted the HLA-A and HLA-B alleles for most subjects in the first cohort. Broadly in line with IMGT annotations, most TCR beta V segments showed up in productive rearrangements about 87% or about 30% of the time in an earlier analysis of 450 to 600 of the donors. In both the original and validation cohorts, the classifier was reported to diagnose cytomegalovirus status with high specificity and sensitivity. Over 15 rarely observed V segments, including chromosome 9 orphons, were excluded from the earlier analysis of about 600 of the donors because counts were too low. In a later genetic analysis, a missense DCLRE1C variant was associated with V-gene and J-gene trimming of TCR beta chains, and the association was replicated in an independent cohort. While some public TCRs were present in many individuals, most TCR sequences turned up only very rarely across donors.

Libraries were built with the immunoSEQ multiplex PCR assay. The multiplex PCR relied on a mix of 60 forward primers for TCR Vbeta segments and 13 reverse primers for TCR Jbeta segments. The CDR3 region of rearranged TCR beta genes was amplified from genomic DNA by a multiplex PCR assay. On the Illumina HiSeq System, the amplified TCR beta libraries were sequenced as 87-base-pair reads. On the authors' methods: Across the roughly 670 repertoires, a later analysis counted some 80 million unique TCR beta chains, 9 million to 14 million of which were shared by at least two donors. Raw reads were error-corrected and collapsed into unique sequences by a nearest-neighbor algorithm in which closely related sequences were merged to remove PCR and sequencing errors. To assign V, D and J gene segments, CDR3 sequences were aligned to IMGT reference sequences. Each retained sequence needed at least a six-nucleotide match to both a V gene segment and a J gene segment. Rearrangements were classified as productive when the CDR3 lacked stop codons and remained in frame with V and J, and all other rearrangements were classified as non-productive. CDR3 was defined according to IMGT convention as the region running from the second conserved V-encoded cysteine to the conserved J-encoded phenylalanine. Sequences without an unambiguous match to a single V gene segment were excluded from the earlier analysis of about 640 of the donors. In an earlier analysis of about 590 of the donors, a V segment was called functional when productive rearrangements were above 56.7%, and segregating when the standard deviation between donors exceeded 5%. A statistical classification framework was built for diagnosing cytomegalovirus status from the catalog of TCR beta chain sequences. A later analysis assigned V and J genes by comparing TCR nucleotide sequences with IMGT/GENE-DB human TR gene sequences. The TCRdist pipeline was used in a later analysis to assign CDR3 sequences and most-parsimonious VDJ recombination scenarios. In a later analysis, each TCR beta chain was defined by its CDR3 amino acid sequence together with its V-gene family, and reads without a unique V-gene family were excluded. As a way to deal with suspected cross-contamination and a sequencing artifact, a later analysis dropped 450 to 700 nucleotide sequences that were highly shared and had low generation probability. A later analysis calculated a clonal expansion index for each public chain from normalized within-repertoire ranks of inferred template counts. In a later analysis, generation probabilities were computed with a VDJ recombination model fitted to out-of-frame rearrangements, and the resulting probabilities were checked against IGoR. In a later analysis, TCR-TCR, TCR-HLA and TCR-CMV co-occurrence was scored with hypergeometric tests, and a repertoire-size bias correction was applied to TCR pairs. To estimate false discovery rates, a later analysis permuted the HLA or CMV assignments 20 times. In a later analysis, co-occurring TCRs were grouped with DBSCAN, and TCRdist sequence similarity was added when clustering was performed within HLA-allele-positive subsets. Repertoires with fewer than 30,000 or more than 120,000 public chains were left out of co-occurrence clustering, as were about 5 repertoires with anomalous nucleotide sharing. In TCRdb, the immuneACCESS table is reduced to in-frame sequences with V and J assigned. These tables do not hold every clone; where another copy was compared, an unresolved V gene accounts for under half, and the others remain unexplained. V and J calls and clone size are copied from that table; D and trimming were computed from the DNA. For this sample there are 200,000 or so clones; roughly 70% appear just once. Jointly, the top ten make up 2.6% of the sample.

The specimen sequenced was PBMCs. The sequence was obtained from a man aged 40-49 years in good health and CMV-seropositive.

The DNA sequence follows: TGCGCCAGCGGGGAGGGGGGGAAAGGGTATGGCTACACCTTC. It translates to CASGEGGKGYGYTF. The rearrangement joined TRBV10-2 to TRBJ1-2; TRBD1 could be the D gene, as 6 bases match. The CDR1 and CDR2 encoded by the germline V gene are WSHSY and SAAADI. CDR3 length: 14 amino acids, cysteine to phenylalanine. Just CDR3 DNA is preserved here, 42 bases in frame from base 1. The junction shows trimming of 8 bases on V and 5 bases on J, plus 18 bases between the germline ends.